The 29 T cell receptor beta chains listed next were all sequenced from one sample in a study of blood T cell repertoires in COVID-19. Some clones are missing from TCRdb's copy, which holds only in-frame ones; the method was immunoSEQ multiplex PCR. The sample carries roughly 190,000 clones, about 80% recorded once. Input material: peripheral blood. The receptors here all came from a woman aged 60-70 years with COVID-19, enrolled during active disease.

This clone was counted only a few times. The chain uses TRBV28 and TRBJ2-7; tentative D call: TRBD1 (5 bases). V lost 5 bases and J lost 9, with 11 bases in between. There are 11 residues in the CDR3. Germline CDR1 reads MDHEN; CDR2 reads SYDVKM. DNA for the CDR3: TGTGCCAGCAGTAACGCAGGGTTGCAGTACGTC. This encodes CASSNAGLQYV.

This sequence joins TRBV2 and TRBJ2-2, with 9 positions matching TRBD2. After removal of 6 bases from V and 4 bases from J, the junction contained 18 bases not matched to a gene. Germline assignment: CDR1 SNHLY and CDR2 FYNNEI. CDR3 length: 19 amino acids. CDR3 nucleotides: TGTGCCAGCAGGTCCCAGGCCTTTCGGACTAGCGAGGGCACCGGGGAGCTGTTTTTT. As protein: CASRSQAFRTSEGTGELFF.

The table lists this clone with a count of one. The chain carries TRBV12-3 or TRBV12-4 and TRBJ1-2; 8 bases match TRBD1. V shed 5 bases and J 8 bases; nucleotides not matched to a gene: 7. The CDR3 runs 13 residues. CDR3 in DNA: TGTGCCAGCAGTCCCGCAGGGGGCCGAGGCTACACCTTC. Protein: CASSPAGGRGYTF.

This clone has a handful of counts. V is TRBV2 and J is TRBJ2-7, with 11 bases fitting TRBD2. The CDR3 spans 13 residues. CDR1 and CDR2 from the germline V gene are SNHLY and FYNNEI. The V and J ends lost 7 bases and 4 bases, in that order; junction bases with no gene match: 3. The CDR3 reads CASKGLAAYEQYV. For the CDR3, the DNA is TGTGCCAGCAAGGGACTAGCGGCTTACGAGCAGTACGTC.

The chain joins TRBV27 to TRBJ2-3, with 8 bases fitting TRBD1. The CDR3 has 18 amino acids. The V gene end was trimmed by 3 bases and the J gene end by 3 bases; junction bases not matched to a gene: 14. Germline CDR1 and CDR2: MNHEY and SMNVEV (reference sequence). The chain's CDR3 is CASSFRQGPAERTDTQYF. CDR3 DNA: TGTGCCAGCAGTTTCCGACAGGGGCCGGCCGAGAGGACAGATACGCAGTATTTT.

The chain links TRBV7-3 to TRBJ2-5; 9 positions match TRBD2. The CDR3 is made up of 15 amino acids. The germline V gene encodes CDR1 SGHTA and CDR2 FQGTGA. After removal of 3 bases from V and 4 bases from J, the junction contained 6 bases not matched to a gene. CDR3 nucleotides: TGTGCCAGCAGCTTTAGCGGGAGATCGGGAGAGACCCAGTACTTC. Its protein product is CASSFSGRSGETQYF.

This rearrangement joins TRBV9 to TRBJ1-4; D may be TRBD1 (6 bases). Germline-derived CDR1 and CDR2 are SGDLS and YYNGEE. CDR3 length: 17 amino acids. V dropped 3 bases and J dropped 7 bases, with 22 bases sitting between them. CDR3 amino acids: CASSAPSQGRQTEKLFF. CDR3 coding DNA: TGTGCCAGCAGCGCCCCTTCACAGGGTCGGCAAACTGAAAAACTGTTTTTT.

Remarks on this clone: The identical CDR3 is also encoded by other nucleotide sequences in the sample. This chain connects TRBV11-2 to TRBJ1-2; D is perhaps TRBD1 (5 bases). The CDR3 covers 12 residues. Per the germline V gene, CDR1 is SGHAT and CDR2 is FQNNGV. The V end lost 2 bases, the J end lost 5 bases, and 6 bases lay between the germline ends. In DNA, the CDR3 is TGTGCCAGCAGCTTAACAGGATATGGCTACACCTTC. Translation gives CASSLTGYGYTF.

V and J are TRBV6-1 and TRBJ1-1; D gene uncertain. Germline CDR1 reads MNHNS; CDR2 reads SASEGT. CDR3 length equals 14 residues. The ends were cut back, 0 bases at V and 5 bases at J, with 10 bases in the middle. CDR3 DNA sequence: TGTGCCAGCAGTGAAGCATCACAGTTTACTGAAGCTTTCTTT. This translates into CASSEASQFTEAFF.

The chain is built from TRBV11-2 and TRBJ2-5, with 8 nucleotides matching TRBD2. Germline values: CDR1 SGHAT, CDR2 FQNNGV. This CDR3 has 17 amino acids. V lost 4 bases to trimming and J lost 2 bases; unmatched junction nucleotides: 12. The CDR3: CASSSTPQVAGQETQYF. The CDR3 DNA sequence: TGTGCCAGCAGCTCGACCCCCCAGGTAGCGGGACAAGAGACCCAGTACTTC.

The CDR3 is CSAPGQGTSKGYTF. The DNA for the CDR3 is TGCAGCGCTCCGGGACAGGGAACCTCAAAGGGCTACACCTTC. The chain joins TRBV29-1 to TRBJ1-2, with 9 positions matching TRBD1. The CDR3 runs 14 residues. The germline gives CDR1 SQVTM, CDR2 ANQGSEA. V lost 7 bases and J lost 8; bases outside the gene matches: 14.

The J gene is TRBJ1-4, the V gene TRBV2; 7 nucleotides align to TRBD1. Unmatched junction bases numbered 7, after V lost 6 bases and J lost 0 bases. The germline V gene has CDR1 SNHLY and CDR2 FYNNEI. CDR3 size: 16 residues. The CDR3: CASRRDSSSTNEKLFF. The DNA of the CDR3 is TGTGCCAGCAGACGGGACAGTTCCTCAACTAATGAAAAACTGTTTTTT. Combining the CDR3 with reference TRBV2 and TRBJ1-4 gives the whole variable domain EPEVTQTPSHQVTQMGQEVILRCVPISNHLYFYWYRQILGQKVEFLVSFYNNEISEKSEIFDDQFSVERPDGSNFTLKIRSTKLEDSAMYFCASRRDSSSTNEKLFFGSGTQLSVL.

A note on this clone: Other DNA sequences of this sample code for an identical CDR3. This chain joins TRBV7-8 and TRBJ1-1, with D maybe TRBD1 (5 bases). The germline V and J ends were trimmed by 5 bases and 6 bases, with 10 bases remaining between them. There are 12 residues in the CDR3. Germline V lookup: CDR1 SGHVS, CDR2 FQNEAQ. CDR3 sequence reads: CASSHWGAEAFF. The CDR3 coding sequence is TGTGCCAGCAGCCACTGGGGCGCTGAAGCTTTCTTT.

The chain's CDR3 is CASRFDRGYNSPLHF. CDR3 nucleotides: TGTGCCAGCAGATTTGACAGGGGCTATAATTCACCCCTCCACTTT. V is TRBV27 and J is TRBJ1-6, with 8 bases aligning to TRBD1. V was pared by 6 bases and J by 3 bases, with 4 bases of the junction left unmatched. CDR1 and CDR2 (germline): MNHEY, SMNVEV (reference sequence). CDR3 length equals 15 residues.

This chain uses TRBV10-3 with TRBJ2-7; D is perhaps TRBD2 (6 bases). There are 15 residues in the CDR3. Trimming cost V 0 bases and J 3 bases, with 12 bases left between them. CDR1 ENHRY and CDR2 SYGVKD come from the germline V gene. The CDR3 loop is CAISESNTAGYEQYF. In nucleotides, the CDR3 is TGTGCCATCAGTGAGTCGAATACAGCGGGCTACGAGCAGTACTTC.

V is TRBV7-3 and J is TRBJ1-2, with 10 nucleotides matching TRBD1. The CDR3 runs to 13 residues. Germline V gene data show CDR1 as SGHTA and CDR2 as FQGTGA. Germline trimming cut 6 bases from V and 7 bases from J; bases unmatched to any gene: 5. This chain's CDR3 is CASSPTGGSGYTF. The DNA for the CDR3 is TGTGCCAGCAGTCCGACAGGGGGCAGTGGCTACACCTTC.

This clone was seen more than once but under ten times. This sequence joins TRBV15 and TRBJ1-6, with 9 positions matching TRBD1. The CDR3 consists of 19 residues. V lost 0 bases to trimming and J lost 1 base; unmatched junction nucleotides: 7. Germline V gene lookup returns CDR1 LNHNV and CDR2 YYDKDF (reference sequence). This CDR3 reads CATSREGGQGPSYNSPLHF. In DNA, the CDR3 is TGTGCCACCAGCAGAGAAGGGGGACAGGGCCCTTCCTATAATTCACCCCTCCACTTT.

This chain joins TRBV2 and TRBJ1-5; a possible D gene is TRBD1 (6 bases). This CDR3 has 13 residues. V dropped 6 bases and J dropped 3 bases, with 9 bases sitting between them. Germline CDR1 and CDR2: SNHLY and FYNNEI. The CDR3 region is CASRQGLNQPQHF. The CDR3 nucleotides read TGTGCCAGCAGACAGGGCCTCAATCAGCCCCAGCATTTT.

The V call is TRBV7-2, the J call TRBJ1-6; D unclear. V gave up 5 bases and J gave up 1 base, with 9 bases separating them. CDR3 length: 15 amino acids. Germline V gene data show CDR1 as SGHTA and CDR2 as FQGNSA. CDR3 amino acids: CASSPRRSYNSPLHF. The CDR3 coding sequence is TGTGCCAGCAGCCCGCGCCGGTCCTATAATTCACCCCTCCACTTT.

CDR3 protein: CASSLAPGGNSPLHF. Here the CDR3 DNA reads TGTGCCAGCAGCTTGGCCCCAGGGGGTAATTCACCCCTCCACTTT. The rearrangement links TRBV5-4 to TRBJ1-6; 7 nucleotides line up with TRBD1. Germline CDR1 is SGHNT and CDR2 is YYREEE (reference sequence). This CDR3 contains 15 residues. J gave up 6 bases and V 0 bases, and 3 bases lay outside the gene matches.

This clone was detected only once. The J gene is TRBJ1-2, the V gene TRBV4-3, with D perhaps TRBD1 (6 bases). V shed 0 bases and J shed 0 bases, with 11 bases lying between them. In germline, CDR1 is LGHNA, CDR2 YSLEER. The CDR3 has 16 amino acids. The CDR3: CASSQDVGQANYGYTF. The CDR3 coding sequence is TGCGCCAGCAGCCAAGATGTGGGACAAGCTAACTATGGCTACACCTTC.

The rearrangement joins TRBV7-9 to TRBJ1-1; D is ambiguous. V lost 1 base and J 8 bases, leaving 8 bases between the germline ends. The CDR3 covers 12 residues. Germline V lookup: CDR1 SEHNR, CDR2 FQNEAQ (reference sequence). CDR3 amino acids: CASSLGWAEAFF. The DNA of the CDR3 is TGTGCCAGCAGCTTAGGGTGGGCCGAAGCTTTCTTT. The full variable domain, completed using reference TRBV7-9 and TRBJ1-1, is DTGVSQNPRHKITKRGQNVTFRCDPISEHNRLYWYRQTLGQGPEFLTYFQNEAQLEKSRLLSDRFSAERPKGSFSTLEIQRTEQGDSAMYLCASSLGWAEAFFGQGTRLTVV.

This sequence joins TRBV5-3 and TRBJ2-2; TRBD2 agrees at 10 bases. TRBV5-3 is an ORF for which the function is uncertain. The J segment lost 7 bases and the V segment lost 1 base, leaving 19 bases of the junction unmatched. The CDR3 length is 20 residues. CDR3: CARSLWLAGVCPNPGGELFF. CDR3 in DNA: TGTGCCAGAAGCTTGTGGCTAGCGGGAGTATGCCCAAACCCAGGCGGGGAGCTGTTTTTT.

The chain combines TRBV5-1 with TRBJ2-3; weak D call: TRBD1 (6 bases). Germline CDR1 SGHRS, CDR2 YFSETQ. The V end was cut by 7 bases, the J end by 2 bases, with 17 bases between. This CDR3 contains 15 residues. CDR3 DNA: TGCGCCAGCGGCACCTCGGGACACCCCACAGATACGCAGTATTTT. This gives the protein CASGTSGHPTDTQYF.

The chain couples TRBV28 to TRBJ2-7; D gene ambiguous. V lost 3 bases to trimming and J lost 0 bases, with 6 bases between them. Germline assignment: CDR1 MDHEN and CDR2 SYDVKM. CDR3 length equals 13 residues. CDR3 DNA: TGTGCCAGCAGTTTTTCTACCTCCTACGAGCAGTACTTC. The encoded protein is CASSFSTSYEQYF.

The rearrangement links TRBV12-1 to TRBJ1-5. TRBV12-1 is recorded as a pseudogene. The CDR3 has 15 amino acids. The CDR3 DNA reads TGTGCCAGCAGCCCCTCGGGATACCGCAATCAGCCCCAGCATTTT. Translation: CASSPSGYRNQPQHF.

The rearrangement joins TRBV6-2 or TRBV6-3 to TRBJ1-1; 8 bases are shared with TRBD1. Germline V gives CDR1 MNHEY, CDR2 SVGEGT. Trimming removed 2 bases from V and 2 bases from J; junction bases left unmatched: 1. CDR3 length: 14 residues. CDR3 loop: CASSYAGGNTEAFF. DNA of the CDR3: TGTGCCAGCAGTTACGCAGGGGGCAACACTGAAGCTTTCTTT.

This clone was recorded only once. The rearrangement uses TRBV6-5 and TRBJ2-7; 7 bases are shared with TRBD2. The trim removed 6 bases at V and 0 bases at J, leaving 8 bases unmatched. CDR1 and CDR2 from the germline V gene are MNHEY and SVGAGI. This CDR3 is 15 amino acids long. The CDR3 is CASRPARTSSYEQYV. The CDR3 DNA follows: TGTGCCAGCAGGCCAGCTAGGACTAGCTCCTACGAGCAGTACGTC.

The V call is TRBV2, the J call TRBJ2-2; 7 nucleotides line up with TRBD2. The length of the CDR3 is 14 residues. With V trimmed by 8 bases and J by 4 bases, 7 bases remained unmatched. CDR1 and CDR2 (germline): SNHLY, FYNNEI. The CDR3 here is CASGREGLTGELFF. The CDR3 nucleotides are TGTGCCAGCGGGAGGGAGGGCCTCACCGGGGAGCTGTTTTTT.